This T cell receptor (beta chain) was identified in a study of T-cell reconstitution after alpha-beta-depleted transplantation in children. Molecular barcoding with unique molecular identifiers was used for the TCRbeta library. TCRdb reprocessed the PCR reads via MiXCR and lists one record per CDR3 protein. The sample has 230,000 or so distinct CDR3 sequences; 9.7% are singletons. This clonotype was picked up a small number of times. The CDR3 loop spans 15 amino acids. CDR1 is SGHAT, CDR2 FQDESV, per germline (reference sequence). The germline V and J ends were trimmed by 0 bases and 0 bases, with 8 bases remaining between them.

The source material was PBMCs from the stem cell graft donor, sampled from the stem cell graft. The chain couples TRBV11-1 to TRBJ1-1, with unresolved D. The receptor's source is a human donor who donated a stem cell graft to a child with SCID. CDR3: CASSLAVILNTEAFF. The DNA of the CDR3 is TGTGCCAGCAGCTTAGCGGTAATCTTGAACACTGAAGCTTTCTTT.